The entry below gives a single T cell receptor (beta chain) sequence along with its context. The target of this receptor is not known. Base quality data are lacking; no much larger clone is found one base away. Participants in the prospective study were aged roughly 18 to 89 years, lived in some 24 United States geographic areas, and enrolled through a virtual design. To assign participants to cohorts, the prospective study relied on clinical history that participants themselves reported in a screening survey and a study questionnaire. Exposed participants were defined as having been in contact with someone with a PCR-confirmed or clinician-diagnosed COVID-19 case within 2 weeks of study entry. Mobile phlebotomists in the prospective study collected whole blood, serum and a nasopharyngeal or oropharyngeal swab from every participant. Prospective study participants could optionally give additional blood draws and questionnaires over an approximately two-month period. Before DNA extraction, prospective study blood samples were shipped either frozen or at room temperature.

The source of the sample is a study of blood T cell repertoires in COVID-19 (TCRdb year 2020). About the full investigation: Collaborator samples came from the United States, Italy and Spain and covered acute and convalescent phases of COVID-19. The prospective study material was composed of cDNA or gDNA derived from T cells, B-cell-depleted T cells, or PBMCs. The repertoires were released in a freely available public database intended as a resource for research on the immune response to SARS-CoV-2. The dataset comprised deeply sampled blood TCRbeta repertoires from subjects exposed to, actively infected with, or recovered from COVID-19. HLA class I and class II types, where available, came from metadata supplied by the sample provider rather than from assay-based typing. Nearly every sample came with metadata listing a de-identified subject ID, COVID-19 status, age in years and sex. The samples were drawn from the first 160 participants of the ongoing ImmuneRACE study and from 950 to 1,500 subjects provided by 6 global collaborators.

V is shortened by 4 bases, J by 7 bases, and the region joining them spans 15 bases. The CDR3 spans 15 residues, from the cysteine through the phenylalanine. The sequence is cut down to CDR3 DNA, 45 bases in frame from base 1. The CDR1 and CDR2 encoded by the germline V gene (reference sequence) are SGHKS and YYEKEE. What the work shows at the level of the full study, not this receptor alone: The amount of clinical and demographic metadata varied by source and participant and was provided uncurated.

TCRbeta CDR3 regions were amplified from genomic DNA using the immunoSEQ Assay, a bias-controlled multiplex PCR. In the paper's pipeline: The number of nucleated cells in each sample was estimated from the amplification of reference gene primers within the assay. To quantify the absolute abundance of each unique TCRbeta CDR3 rearrangement, sequence reads were collapsed and filtered. For each sample, productive Simpson clonality was calculated as the square root of Simpson's diversity index across productive rearrangements. Sourced from immuneACCESS, this table was stored by TCRdb with only in-frame sequences that have V and J called. A share of the clones is absent; for the studies checked, an unresolved V gene accounts for under half, and the remainder has no known explanation. V, J and clone size derive from that table, while D and trimming were established from the DNA sequence. In all, the sample holds fewer than 250,000 clones, and 84% of those were seen once. The top ten clonotypes cover 3% to 3.5% of the sample.

This receptor was identified in a woman in her twenties or thirties who had been exposed to COVID-19. Material for sequencing was PBMCs or T cells enriched from blood (not recorded which). In this chain, TRBV5-5 is recombined with TRBJ1-6; no D gene can be assigned with confidence. The DNA is TGTGCCAGCAGCCTTCTGGGGAGCGGGAATTCACCCCTCCACTTT. Its translation is CASSLLGSGNSPLHF.